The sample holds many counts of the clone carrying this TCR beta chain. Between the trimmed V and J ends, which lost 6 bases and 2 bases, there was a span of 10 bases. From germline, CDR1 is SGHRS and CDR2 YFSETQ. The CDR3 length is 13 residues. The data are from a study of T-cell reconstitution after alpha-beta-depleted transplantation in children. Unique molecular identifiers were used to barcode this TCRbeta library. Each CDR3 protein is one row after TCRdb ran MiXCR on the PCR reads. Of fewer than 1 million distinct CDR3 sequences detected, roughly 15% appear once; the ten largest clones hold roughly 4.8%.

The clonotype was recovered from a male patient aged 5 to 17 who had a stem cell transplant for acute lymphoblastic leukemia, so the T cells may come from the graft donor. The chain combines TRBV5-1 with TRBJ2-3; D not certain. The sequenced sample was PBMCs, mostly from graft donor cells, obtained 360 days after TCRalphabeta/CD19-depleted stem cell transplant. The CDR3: CASKARATDTQYF. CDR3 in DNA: TGCGCCAGCAAGGCCAGAGCCACAGATACGCAGTATTTT. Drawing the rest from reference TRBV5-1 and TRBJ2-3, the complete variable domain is KAGVTQTPRYLIKTRGQQVTLSCSPISGHRSVSWYQQTPGQGLQFLFEYFSETQRNKGNFPGRFSGRQFSNSRSEMNVSTLELGDSALYLCASKARATDTQYFGPGTRLTVL.